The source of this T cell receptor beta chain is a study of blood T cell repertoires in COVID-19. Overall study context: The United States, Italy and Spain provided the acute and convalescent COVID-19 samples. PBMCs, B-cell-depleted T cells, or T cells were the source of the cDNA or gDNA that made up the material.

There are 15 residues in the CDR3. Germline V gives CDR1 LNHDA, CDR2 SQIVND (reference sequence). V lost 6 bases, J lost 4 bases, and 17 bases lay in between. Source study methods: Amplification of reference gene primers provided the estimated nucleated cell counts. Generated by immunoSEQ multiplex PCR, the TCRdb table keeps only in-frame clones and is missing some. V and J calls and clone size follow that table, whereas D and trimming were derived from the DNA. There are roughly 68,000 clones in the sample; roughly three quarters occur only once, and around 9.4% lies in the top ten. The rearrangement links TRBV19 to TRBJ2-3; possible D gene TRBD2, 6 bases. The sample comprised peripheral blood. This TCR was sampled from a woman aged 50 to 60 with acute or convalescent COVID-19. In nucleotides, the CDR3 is TGTGCCAGTAGGAGTACGGGAGTGGGGGCAGATACGCAGTATTTT. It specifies CASRSTGVGADTQYF.